The 18 T cell receptor beta chains given below trace back to one sample, sequenced in a study of T cells after yellow fever vaccination. One entry per CDR3 protein results from TCRdb running MiXCR on the 5' RACE reads. Of about 630,000 distinct CDR3 sequences in the sample, around an eighth are singletons; the top ten hold more than 12%. Sample: PBMCs, taken on the day of the yellow fever booster vaccination. These TCRs come from a man between 25 and 39 years old who received the YFV17D yellow fever vaccine.

The J gene is TRBJ2-3, the V gene TRBV30, with a weak D call TRBD1 (6 bases). CDR1 is GTSNPN and CDR2 is SVGIG in the germline V gene (reference sequence). With 5 bases removed from V and 5 bases from J, the gap between germline ends came to 11 bases. This CDR3 spans 12 amino acids. Here the CDR3 DNA reads TGTGCCTGGTGGGACAAAAAAGATACGCAGTATTTT. It specifies CAWWDKKDTQYF.

The chain joins TRBV7-6 to TRBJ2-1, with D perhaps assigned TRBD1 or TRBD2 (6 bases each). V shed 7 bases and J shed 8 bases, with 24 bases lying between them. CDR3 length: 16 amino acids. The germline gives CDR1 SGHVS, CDR2 FNYEAQ. The chain's CDR3 is CASTPIGGPIKHEQFF. Here the CDR3 DNA reads TGTGCCAGCACCCCGATAGGGGGGCCAATTAAACATGAGCAGTTCTTC.

CDR3 loop: CASSRGRAGQETQYF. The CDR3 bases are TGCGCCAGCAGTAGGGGGAGGGCTGGCCAAGAGACCCAGTACTTC. This chain joins TRBV4-3 and TRBJ2-5; TRBD2 is a possible D gene (7 bases). There are 15 residues in the CDR3. CDR1 and CDR2 from the germline V gene are LGHNA and YSLEER. Trimming left V 6 bases short and J 1 base short, with 15 bases between.

The chain couples TRBV5-1 to TRBJ2-1; TRBD1 or TRBD2 may be the D gene (6 bases each). This CDR3 has 13 amino acids. V was pared by 0 bases and J by 10 bases, with 11 bases between. Germline V CDR1 and CDR2: SGHRS, YFSETQ. The CDR3 nucleotides are TGCGCCAGCAGCTTGGTCGGGGGCTGGGAGCAGTTCTTC. Translated: CASSLVGGWEQFF.

The V call is TRBV7-6, the J call TRBJ2-7, with 9 bases that match TRBD2. Trimming removed 5 bases from V and 6 bases from J; junction bases left unmatched: 8. The CDR3 totals 14 residues. CDR1 SGHVS and CDR2 FNYEAQ come from the germline V gene. CDR3 in DNA: TGTGCCAGCAGCCCCCGCGGGGGGGCTCGCGAGCAGTACTTC. Encoded protein: CASSPRGGAREQYF.

The V gene is TRBV23-1, the J gene TRBJ2-5, with no clear D. TRBV23-1 is marked as an open reading frame, function uncertain. With 0 bases removed from V and 5 bases from J, the gap between germline ends came to 10 bases. The CDR3 has 14 amino acids. The CDR3 DNA follows: TGCGCCAGCAGTCAATCTTGTAGCCTGGAGACCCAGTACTTC. Protein: CASSQSCSLETQYF.

A few counts support this clonotype. V usage is TRBV19 and J usage is TRBJ2-6, with D hard to call. The CDR3 is 14 residues long. In germline, CDR1 is LNHDA, CDR2 SQIVND (reference sequence). The V and J ends lost 6 bases and 2 bases respectively, with 8 bases between them. The CDR3 DNA sequence: TGTGCCAGTAGGAACGCTGCTGGGGCCAACGTCCTGACTTTC. Translation gives CASRNAAGANVLTF.

CDR3 coding DNA: TGCAGTGCCGCAGCGATGGGTAACACCGGGGAGCTGTTTTTT. Its translation: CSAAAMGNTGELFF. This sequence joins TRBV20-1 and TRBJ2-2; no reliable D call. Germline values: CDR1 DFQATT, CDR2 SNEGSKA (reference sequence). Between the trimmed V and J ends, which lost 6 bases and 2 bases, there was a span of 13 bases. There are 14 residues in the CDR3.

This clonotype has ten or more counts. The chain couples TRBV20-1 to TRBJ2-5; D remains ambiguous. Germline V CDR1 and CDR2: DFQATT, SNEGSKA (reference sequence). Trimming stripped 1 base from V and 5 bases from J, with 2 bases between. CDR3 length equals 10 residues. The CDR3 DNA reads TGCAGTGCTAGAGCGGAGACCCAGTACTTC. Its protein is CSARAETQYF.

This clonotype occurred a few times. The genes are TRBV11-1 and TRBJ2-7, with TRBD1 identical over 8 bases. The V and J ends lost 5 bases and 5 bases, in that order; junction bases with no gene match: 5. CDR1 is SGHAT, CDR2 FQDESV, per germline (reference sequence). The CDR3 contains 13 residues. The CDR3 coding sequence is TGTGCCAGCAGCGAGACAGGGGTGCACGAGCAGTACTTC. This encodes CASSETGVHEQYF.

The chain links TRBV6-2 or TRBV6-3 to TRBJ2-2; D might be TRBD2 (5 bases). This CDR3 is built from 16 residues. V lost 4 bases, J lost 2 bases, and 14 bases lay in between. Germline values: CDR1 MNHEY, CDR2 SVGEGT. The CDR3 is CASSSFRTHNTGELFF. The CDR3, as DNA: TGTGCCAGCAGTTCCTTCAGGACTCACAACACCGGGGAGCTGTTTTTT.

V is TRBV7-8 and J is TRBJ2-1; 10 bases line up with TRBD2. The J segment lost 3 bases and the V segment lost 3 bases, leaving 8 bases of the junction unmatched. There are 17 residues in the CDR3. In germline, CDR1 is SGHVS, CDR2 FQNEAQ. In DNA form, the CDR3 reads TGTGCCAGCAGCTTTACTCTACTAGCGGGGAGCTACAATGAGCAGTTCTTC. Its translation is CASSFTLLAGSYNEQFF.

CDR3 region: CSAPSRDKTFYGYTF. The CDR3 nucleotides are TGCAGTGCTCCCAGTCGCGACAAGACCTTCTATGGCTACACCTTC. The V call is TRBV20-1, the J call TRBJ1-2; no clear D. The V end lost 5 bases, the J end lost 4 bases, and 20 bases lay between the germline ends. The CDR3 totals 15 residues. Germline V lookup: CDR1 DFQATT, CDR2 SNEGSKA (reference sequence).

The table lists this clonotype with a few counts. This sequence joins TRBV28 and TRBJ2-3, with D hard to call. Trimming shortened V by 8 bases and J by 1 base, and 13 bases separated the two germline ends. The CDR3 runs 14 residues. CDR1 and CDR2 (germline): MDHEN, SYDVKM. The CDR3 DNA follows: TGTGCCAGCTCTGATGGCAGACGCACAGATACGCAGTATTTT. It is translated as CASSDGRRTDTQYF. The full variable domain, rest sourced from reference TRBV28 and TRBJ2-3, is DVKVTQSSRYLVKRTGEKVFLECVQDMDHENMFWYRQDPGLGLRLIYFSYDVKMKEKGDIPEGYSVSREKKERFSLILESASTNQTSMYLCASSDGRRTDTQYFGPGTRLTVL.

This clonotype has a count of ten or more. This chain uses TRBV4-3 with TRBJ2-3; no reliable D call. The CDR3 length is 13 residues. CDR1 is LGHNA and CDR2 is YSLEER in the germline V gene. The germline V and J ends were trimmed by 0 bases and 5 bases, with 6 bases remaining between them. The CDR3, as DNA: TGCGCCAGCAGCCAAGATACATTAGATACGCAGTATTTT. The encoded protein is CASSQDTLDTQYF.

This clonotype came up a few times. The J gene is TRBJ2-1, the V gene TRBV5-1; a possible D gene is TRBD2 (6 bases). The CDR3 has 16 amino acids. Between the trimmed V and J ends, which lost 4 bases and 0 bases, there was a span of 14 bases. Germline-derived CDR1 and CDR2 are SGHRS and YFSETQ. As DNA, the CDR3 is TGCGCCAGCAGCCTGGCCGGGACTGACTCCTACAATGAGCAGTTCTTC. Translated: CASSLAGTDSYNEQFF.

This clonotype was detected a few times. The chain links TRBV12-3 or TRBV12-4 to TRBJ2-5, with 13 bases aligning to TRBD2. CDR3 length: 15 residues. The J segment lost 5 bases and the V segment lost 6 bases, leaving 6 bases of the junction unmatched. The CDR3 here is CASSGTSGIGETQYF. In DNA form, the CDR3 reads TGTGCCAGCAGCGGGACTAGCGGGATTGGGGAGACCCAGTACTTC.

This clonotype was seen a few times. The chain couples TRBV5-1 to TRBJ2-5; D might be TRBD1 (5 bases). Deletions cut 2 bases from V and 5 bases from J, with 16 bases between. Germline V gene sequence: CDR1 SGHRS, CDR2 YFSETQ. This CDR3 contains 15 residues. CDR3 nucleotide sequence: TGCGCCAGCAGCTTTTTAGGGGCTAGGGGTGAGACCCAGTACTTC. Protein product: CASSFLGARGETQYF.